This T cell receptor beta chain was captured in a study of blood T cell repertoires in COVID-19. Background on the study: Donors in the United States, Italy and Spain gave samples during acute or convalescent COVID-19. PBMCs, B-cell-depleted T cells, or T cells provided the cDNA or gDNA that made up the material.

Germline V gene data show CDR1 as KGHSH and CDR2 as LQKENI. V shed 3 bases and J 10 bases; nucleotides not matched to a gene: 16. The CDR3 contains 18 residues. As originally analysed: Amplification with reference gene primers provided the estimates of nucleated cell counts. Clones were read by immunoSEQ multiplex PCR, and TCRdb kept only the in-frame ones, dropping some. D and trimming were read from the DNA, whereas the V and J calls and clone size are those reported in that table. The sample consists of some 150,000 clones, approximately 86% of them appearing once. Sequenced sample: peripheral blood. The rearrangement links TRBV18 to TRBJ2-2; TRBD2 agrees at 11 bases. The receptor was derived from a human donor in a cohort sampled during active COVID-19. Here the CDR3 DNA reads TGTGCCAGCTCACCTCCGGGACTAGCGGCCCAGGGCCGGGCGGAGCTGTTTTTT. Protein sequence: CASSPPGLAAQGRAELFF.